Described below is a single TCR beta chain sequence and its context. What it binds is unknown. This entry belongs to a study of CD4+ T cells in melanoma. Generated by immunoSEQ multiplex PCR, the TCRdb table keeps only in-frame clones and is missing some. This sample has around 55,000 clones; about 70% occur once, and the top ten carry around 5%. Per germline, CDR1 SGHAT and CDR2 FQNNGV. V dropped 6 bases and J dropped 13 bases, with 15 bases sitting between them. The CDR3 runs to 11 residues. Points from the study as a whole: Neoantigen-specific CD4+ T cells in melanoma reportedly had diverse differentiation states.

The source is a human donor with melanoma. The material sequenced was tumor tissue. The chain couples TRBV11-2 to TRBJ1-1; D call uncertain. The CDR3 nucleotides are TGTGCCAGCAGTCCTCAGTGGTTTGATTTCTTT. It specifies CASSPQWFDFF.